This T cell receptor (beta chain) was obtained from a study of stem cell transplantation in POMP-related autoinflammatory disease. About the research overall: Impaired MHC class I-dependent CD8+ differentiation was hypothesized from defective thymoproteasomes. Study results and caveats: Unique TRB V-J gene pairings were limited in number in patients with PRAID.

Sequencing used immunoSEQ multiplex PCR; TCRdb keeps in-frame clones, though not all of them. The sample lists around 5,000 clones, roughly 90% occurring once. As for this clone: Its antigen is still unknown.

PRAID featured immunodeficiency plus autoinflammation. The CDR3 is 16 amino acids. Germline V lookup: CDR1 SGDLS, CDR2 YYNGEE. The ends lost 1 base at V and 6 bases at J; junction bases unmatched: 8. The material was CD8+ T cells from PBMCs, obtained after stem cell transplantation. The TCR originated in a human patient with POMP-related autoinflammation and immune dysregulation (PRAID). The graft donor may have given rise to some T cells. The chain uses TRBV9 and TRBJ2-3; 10 positions agree with TRBD2. The DNA of the CDR3 is TGTGCCAGCAGCGTATCGACTAGCGGGCGCGTCGATACGCAGTATTTT. Its protein product is CASSVSTSGRVDTQYF.